This TCR beta chain was identified during a study of molecular identifiers for immune sequencing clone quantification. Study as a whole: Five portions were made in replicates from RNA of roughly 20,000 or 100,000 naive CD8 cells, and four underwent sequencing.

Listed TCR primers, together with previously described methods, were used for the bulk TCR libraries. Each CDR3 protein is one row after TCRdb ran MiXCR on the PCR reads. The sample records about 640,000 distinct CDR3 sequences, just under 20% being singletons. Concerning this clonotype: Its antigen is not identified. Being one base from a much bigger clone, this may be a read error.

Findings and limits, study-wide: Highly expanded clones may be undercounted when identical TCR molecules share barcodes. Beyond 20 RNA copies, clones held over 99% of effector molecules, compared with under 1% in naive cells.

The CDR3 runs 15 residues. This receptor was taken from a human donor in good health. Some libraries in this study had Jurkat cell RNA spiked in. The sample comprised naive CD8+ T cells from blood, with Jurkat cell RNA spiked in. The subset denotes: FACS-sorted CD8+CD4-CCR7+CD45RA+ naive T cells. V is TRBV12-3 or TRBV12-4 and J is TRBJ2-1, with D maybe TRBD2 (7 bases). The CDR3 sequence is CASSFAGATYNGQFF. The CDR3 DNA reads as TGTGCCAGCAGTTTTGCGGGGGCTACCTACAATGGGCAGTTCTTC.